This T cell receptor (beta chain) was recorded in a study of cytomegalovirus exposure and HLA in healthy donors. V lost 11 bases and J 1 base, leaving 12 bases between the germline ends. CDR1 and CDR2 from the germline V gene are SNHLY and FYNNEI. This CDR3 region has 13 residues. TCRdb's copy holds only in-frame clones and misses some; the assay was immunoSEQ multiplex PCR. Of around 350,000 clones in the sample, 86% were seen once. The chain recombines TRBV2 with TRBJ1-5; D unclear. Material: PBMCs. This TCR was recovered from a woman aged 18-30 years in good health and CMV-seronegative. CDR3 DNA sequence: TGTGCCCTCTCGTCCGAGAGCAATCAGCCCCAGCATTTT. Its translation is CALSSESNQPQHF.